Listed here are 5 T cell receptor beta chains from one sample, sequenced in a study of T cell responses to AZD1222 COVID-19 vaccine. Sequenced by immunoSEQ multiplex PCR; TCRdb stores in-frame clones only, minus some. The top ten hold about 19% of the sample, which has some 90,000 clones, about 88% seen once. The input for sequencing was peripheral blood, taken on day 0 of AZD1222 vaccination. These TCRs come from an adult in good health.

In its sample, this clone was seen a few times. This rearrangement joins TRBV4-2 to TRBJ2-2; maybe TRBD1 (5 bases). Germline V gene sequence: CDR1 LGHNA, CDR2 YNFKEQ. The V and J ends lost 0 bases and 5 bases respectively, with 10 bases between them. This CDR3 is built from 15 residues. This CDR3 reads CASSQDQGPTGELFF. Here the CDR3 DNA reads TGTGCCAGCAGCCAAGACCAGGGCCCGACCGGGGAGCTGTTTTTT.

CDR3 sequence (DNA): TGTGCCAGCAGCTCAGAAGCCACCGGGGAGCTGTTTTTT. It specifies CASSSEATGELFF. The J gene is TRBJ2-2, the V gene TRBV7-9; D call uncertain. This CDR3 region has 13 residues. V gave up 4 bases and J gave up 4 bases, with 7 bases separating them. Germline V gives CDR1 SEHNR, CDR2 FQNEAQ (reference sequence).

The rearrangement links TRBV29-1 to TRBJ2-3, with a tentative D call TRBD2 (6 bases). Germline CDR1 reads SQVTM; CDR2 reads ANQGSEA. V lost 4 bases and J lost 11, with 16 bases in between. The CDR3 runs 12 residues. Here the CDR3 reads CSVAMGGRGQYF. As DNA, the CDR3 is TGCAGCGTTGCTATGGGGGGAAGGGGGCAGTATTTT.

This chain connects TRBV7-2 to TRBJ1-2; D is ambiguous. With 0 bases removed from V and 4 bases from J, the gap between germline ends came to 9 bases. Germline V gene lookup returns CDR1 SGHTA and CDR2 FQGNSA. The CDR3 is 14 amino acids. The CDR3 nucleotides are TGTGCCAGCAGCTTAGCGAACGGCCCCTATGGCTACACCTTC. Amino acids: CASSLANGPYGYTF.

V gene TRBV5-4 combines with J gene TRBJ1-2, with no clear D. The ends were cut back, 2 bases at V and 4 bases at J, with 9 bases in the middle. This CDR3 is built from 13 residues. Germline V gene data show CDR1 as SGHNT and CDR2 as YYREEE (reference sequence). The CDR3 DNA follows: TGTGCCAGCAGCTTAGAGGGCTCCTATGGCTACACCTTC. Residues: CASSLEGSYGYTF.